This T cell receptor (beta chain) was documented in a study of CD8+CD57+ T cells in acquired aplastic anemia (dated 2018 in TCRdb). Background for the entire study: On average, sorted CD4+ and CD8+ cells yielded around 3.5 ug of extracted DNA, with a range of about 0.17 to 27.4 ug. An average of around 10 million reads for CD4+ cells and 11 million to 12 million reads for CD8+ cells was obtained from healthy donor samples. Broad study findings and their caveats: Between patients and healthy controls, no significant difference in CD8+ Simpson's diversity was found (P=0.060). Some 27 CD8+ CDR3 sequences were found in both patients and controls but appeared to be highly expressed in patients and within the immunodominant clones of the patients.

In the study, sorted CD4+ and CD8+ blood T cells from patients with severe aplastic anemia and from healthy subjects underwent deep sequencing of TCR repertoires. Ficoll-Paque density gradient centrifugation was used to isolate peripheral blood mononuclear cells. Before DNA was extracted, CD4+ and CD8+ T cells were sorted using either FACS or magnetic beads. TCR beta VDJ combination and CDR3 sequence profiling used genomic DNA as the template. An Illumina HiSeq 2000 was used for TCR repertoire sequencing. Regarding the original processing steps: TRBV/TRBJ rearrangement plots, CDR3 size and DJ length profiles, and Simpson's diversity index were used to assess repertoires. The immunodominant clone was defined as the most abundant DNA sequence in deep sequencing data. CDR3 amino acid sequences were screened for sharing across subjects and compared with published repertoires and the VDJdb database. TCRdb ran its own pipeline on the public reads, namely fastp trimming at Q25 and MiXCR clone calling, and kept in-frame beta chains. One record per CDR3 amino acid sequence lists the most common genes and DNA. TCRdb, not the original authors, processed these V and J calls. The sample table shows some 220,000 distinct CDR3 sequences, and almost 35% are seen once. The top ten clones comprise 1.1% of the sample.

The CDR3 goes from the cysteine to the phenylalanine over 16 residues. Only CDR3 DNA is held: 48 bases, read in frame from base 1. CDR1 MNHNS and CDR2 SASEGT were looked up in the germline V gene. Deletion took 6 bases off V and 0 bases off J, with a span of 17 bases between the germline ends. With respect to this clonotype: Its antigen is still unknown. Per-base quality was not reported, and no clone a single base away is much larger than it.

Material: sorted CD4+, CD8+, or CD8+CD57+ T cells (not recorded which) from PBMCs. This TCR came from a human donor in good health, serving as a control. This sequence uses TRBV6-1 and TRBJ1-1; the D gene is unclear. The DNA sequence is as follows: TGTGCCAGCAGGGGAACCCGGGTTTTGTTGAACACTGAAGCTTTCTTT. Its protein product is CASRGTRVLLNTEAFF.